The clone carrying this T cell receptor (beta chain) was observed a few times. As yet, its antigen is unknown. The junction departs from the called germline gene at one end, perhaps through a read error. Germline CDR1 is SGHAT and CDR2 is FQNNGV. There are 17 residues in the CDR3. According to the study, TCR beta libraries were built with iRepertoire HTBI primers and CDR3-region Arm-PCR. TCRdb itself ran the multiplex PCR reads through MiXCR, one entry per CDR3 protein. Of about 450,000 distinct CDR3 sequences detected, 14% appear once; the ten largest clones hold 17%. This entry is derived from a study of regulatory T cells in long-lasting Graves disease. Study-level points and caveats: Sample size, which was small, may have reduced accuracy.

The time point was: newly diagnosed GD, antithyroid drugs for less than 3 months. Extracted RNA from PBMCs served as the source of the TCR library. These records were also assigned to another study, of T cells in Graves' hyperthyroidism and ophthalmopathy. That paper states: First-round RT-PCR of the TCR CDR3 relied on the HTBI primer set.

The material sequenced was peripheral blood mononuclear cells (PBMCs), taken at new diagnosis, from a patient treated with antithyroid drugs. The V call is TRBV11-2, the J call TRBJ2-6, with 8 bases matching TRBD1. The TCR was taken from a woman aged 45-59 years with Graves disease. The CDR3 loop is CASSSRTGPGGANVPTF. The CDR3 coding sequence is TGTGCCAGCAGCTCCCGGACAGGGCCTGGTGGGGCCAACGTCCCGACTTTC.